A single sample is the source of the 19 T cell receptor beta chains below, sequenced in a study of beta chain features in type 1 diabetes. General study points: People with Type 1 diabetes carried modestly yet significantly shorter TCRB CDR3s in all four CD4+ subsets.

These receptors are not linked to any known antigen. TCRB transcripts that were expressed got sequenced, as all of the isolated RNA had been reverse transcribed. The repertoire was sequenced with immunoSEQ multiplex PCR; TCRdb's copy has only in-frame clones and lacks some. The profile shows under 400,000 clones, around 13% of them singletons. What was sequenced was naive CD4+ T cells from blood. These receptors were obtained from a woman in her late teens or twenties with type 1 diabetes.

This clone was detected a few times. This chain links TRBV2 with TRBJ1-2; D unresolved. Trimming shortened V by 7 bases and J by 4 bases, and 13 bases separated the two germline ends. The CDR3 is made up of 13 amino acids. Germline V lookup: CDR1 SNHLY, CDR2 FYNNEI. The CDR3 protein is CASTLQRLYGYTF. DNA for the CDR3: TGTGCCAGCACCTTACAACGACTCTATGGCTACACCTTC.

In this sample, this clone turned up a few times. The chain links TRBV7-6 to TRBJ2-5, with D perhaps matching TRBD1 (6 bases). Trimming left V 1 base short and J 8 bases short, with 8 bases between. Germline V gene sequence: CDR1 SGHVS, CDR2 FNYEAQ. The CDR3 is made up of 12 amino acids. The DNA for the CDR3 is TGTGCCAGCAGCTTAGTGGGGGCAACCCAGTACTTC. Translating it yields CASSLVGATQYF.

The V gene is TRBV5-8, the J gene TRBJ1-5; 7 positions agree with TRBD1. This CDR3 has 14 residues. In germline, CDR1 is SGHTS, CDR2 YDEGEE. J was trimmed by 4 bases and V by 2 bases; bases with no gene match: 3. CDR3 protein: CASSFGTVNQPQHF. The CDR3 DNA reads TGTGCCAGCAGCTTCGGGACAGTGAATCAGCCCCAGCATTTT.

V gene TRBV6-1 combines with J gene TRBJ1-5; TRBD1 matches at 11 bases. Trimming cost V 0 bases and J 5 bases; bases outside gene matches: 3. Germline V CDR1 and CDR2: MNHNS, SASEGT. This CDR3 is 16 amino acids long. Written as DNA, the CDR3 is TGTGCCAGCAGTGAAGCTGGACAGGGGGCGTATCAGCCCCAGCATTTT. Protein product: CASSEAGQGAYQPQHF.

This clone showed up just a few times. The CDR3 coding sequence is TGCACCAGCAGCCACAGGGGATTGAACACTGAAGCTTTCTTT. Protein: CTSSHRGLNTEAFF. The chain recombines TRBV1 with TRBJ1-1; the table's D call, TRBD1, was not checked against the DNA. TRBV1 is a pseudogene locus. The CDR3 extends over 14 amino acids.

This clone was counted a few times. The chain recombines TRBV29-1 with TRBJ2-3; possibly TRBD2 for D (7 bases). The CDR3 consists of 14 residues. Trimming took 7 bases from V and 2 from J, leaving 16 bases between them. CDR1 and CDR2 from the germline V gene are SQVTM and ANQGSEA. CDR3 sequence: CSASGAGVTDTQYF. The CDR3 nucleotides read TGCAGCGCATCGGGGGCGGGAGTCACAGATACGCAGTATTTT.

Concerning this clone: The sample contains more than one DNA sequence encoding this CDR3. The rearrangement links TRBV30 to TRBJ2-7; D may be TRBD2 (6 bases). The CDR3 sequence is 14 residues long. Trimming stripped 0 bases from V and 0 bases from J, with 9 bases between. In germline, CDR1 is GTSNPN, CDR2 SVGIG (reference sequence). CDR3 sequence reads: CAWSVGGSSYEQYF. The CDR3 DNA follows: TGTGCCTGGAGTGTTGGAGGGAGCTCCTACGAGCAGTACTTC.

The sample holds a few counts of this clone. The chain links TRBV5-1 to TRBJ2-1, with TRBD1 matching 7 bases. The CDR3 is made up of 14 amino acids. V lost 7 bases, J lost 5 bases, and 9 bases stayed unmatched. From germline, CDR1 is SGHRS and CDR2 YFSETQ. The CDR3 nucleotides read TGCGCCAGCCGCGTTCAGGGGGTTAACAATGAGCAGTTCTTC. Its protein product is CASRVQGVNNEQFF.

The CDR3 protein is CASSQAHGQGNTEAFF. The CDR3 DNA sequence: TGCGCCAGCAGCCAAGCCCACGGACAGGGGAACACTGAAGCTTTCTTT. This chain links TRBV4-3 with TRBJ1-1, with 8 bases that match TRBD1. This CDR3 has 16 residues. Germline CDR1 is LGHNA and CDR2 is YSLEER. The V gene end was trimmed by 1 base and the J gene end by 1 base; junction bases not matched to a gene: 5.

In this sample, this clone turned up a few times. The rearrangement links TRBV7-6 to TRBJ1-1; 8 nucleotides match TRBD1. With 7 bases clipped from V and 5 bases from J, the junction kept 9 bases outside the gene matches. This CDR3 is 14 amino acids long. The germline CDR1 and CDR2 sequences are SGHVS and FNYEAQ. CDR3 DNA sequence: TGTGCCAGCACACCAGGGGGCGGGCGGACTGAAGCTTTCTTT. It yields the protein CASTPGGGRTEAFF. The complete variable domain, with remaining parts taken from reference TRBV7-6 and TRBJ1-1, reads GAGVSQSPRYKVTKRGQDVALRCDPISGHVSLYWYRQALGQGPEFLTYFNYEAQQDKSGLPNDRFSAERPEGSISTLTIQRTEQRDSAMYRCASTPGGGRTEAFFGQGTRLTVV.

V gene TRBV7-2 combines with J gene TRBJ1-5; D may be TRBD1 (6 bases). The ends were cut back, 5 bases at V and 6 bases at J, with 20 bases in the middle. Germline V gene sequence: CDR1 SGHTA, CDR2 FQGNSA. This CDR3 comprises 16 residues. CDR3 DNA: TGTGCCAGCAGCCCCGCCGGGACAATTCGAAGTCAGCCCCAGCATTTT. Amino acids: CASSPAGTIRSQPQHF.

This clone was detected a few times. The gene calls are TRBV28 and TRBJ2-7; no clear D. The CDR3 has 12 residues. Germline V lookup: CDR1 MDHEN, CDR2 SYDVKM. V was trimmed by 2 bases and J by 3 bases, leaving 5 bases between them. The CDR3 DNA is TGTGCCAGCAGTTTAACGGGCTACGAGCAGTACTTC. This gives the protein CASSLTGYEQYF.

This chain links TRBV6-5 with TRBJ1-2; D may be TRBD1 (6 bases). Trimming took 6 bases from V and 4 from J, leaving 15 bases between them. The CDR3 is 14 residues long. Germline CDR1 MNHEY, CDR2 SVGAGI. The CDR3, as DNA: TGTGCCAGCAGGCCCGGGGGGCAGATCTATGGCTACACCTTC. Amino acids: CASRPGGQIYGYTF.

In its sample, this clone was seen a few times. The CDR3 sequence: CASSPLTGQGSYSGANVLTF. The DNA of the CDR3 is TGTGCCAGCAGTCCTCTAACGGGACAGGGGTCTTACTCTGGGGCCAACGTCCTGACTTTC. The V gene is TRBV27, the J gene TRBJ2-6, with 10 bases fitting TRBD1. Trimming took 5 bases from V and 0 from J; bases not matched to a gene: 13. The CDR3 totals 20 residues. Germline values: CDR1 MNHEY, CDR2 SMNVEV (reference sequence).

The V and J genes are TRBV19 and TRBJ2-1; D call uncertain. Deletions cut 7 bases from V and 8 bases from J, with 18 bases between. The CDR3 length is 14 residues. Germline V gives CDR1 LNHDA, CDR2 SQIVND (reference sequence). The DNA of the CDR3 is TGTGCCAGTACAGTAGATCCAAGCGTCCATGAGCAGTTCTTC. Its protein is CASTVDPSVHEQFF.

This clone was recorded a few times. The rearrangement joins TRBV7-2 to TRBJ2-1; 7 bases match TRBD1. Looked up from germline, CDR1 is SGHTA and CDR2 is FQGNSA. This CDR3 is built from 12 residues. J was trimmed by 13 bases and V by 5 bases; bases with no gene match: 8. Here the CDR3 DNA reads TGTGCCAGCAGCCGACCCCGGGACAGTCAGTTCTTC. It is translated as CASSRPRDSQFF.

The chain couples TRBV7-3 to TRBJ2-2, with 7 bases aligning to TRBD1. V was clipped by 5 bases and J by 6 bases; unmatched bases: 3. This CDR3 comprises 13 residues. Germline V gives CDR1 SGHTA, CDR2 FQGTGA. The CDR3 loop is CASSPTGAGELFF. The CDR3 DNA reads as TGTGCCAGCAGCCCAACAGGGGCCGGGGAGCTGTTTTTT.

The genes are TRBV12-5 and TRBJ1-5; the match to TRBD1 covers 7 bases. Germline V gene data show CDR1 as LGHNT and CDR2 as FRNRAP. The ends lost 4 bases at V and 9 bases at J; junction bases unmatched: 6. This CDR3 spans 13 amino acids. The CDR3: CASGSTTGRPQHF. The CDR3 DNA reads as TGTGCTAGTGGTTCCACGACAGGGAGGCCCCAGCATTTT.

The CDR3 loop is CAWSSLRTSGPSSEQYF. The CDR3 nucleotides are TGTGCCTGGAGTTCCCTTAGGACTAGCGGTCCTTCCAGCGAGCAGTACTTC. The chain employs TRBV30 and TRBJ2-7; TRBD2 matches 10 bases. J gave up 6 bases and V 2 bases, and 16 bases lay outside the gene matches. From germline, CDR1 is GTSNPN and CDR2 SVGIG (reference sequence). CDR3 length: 17 residues.